The present entry profiles one TCR beta chain with its context. In the original workflow: How many nucleated cells were present was estimated from reference gene primer amplification. Sequenced by immunoSEQ multiplex PCR; TCRdb stores in-frame clones only, minus some. The V and J calls and clone size were taken over from that table, and D and trimming were inferred from the DNA. This sample has more than 60,000 clones, with roughly nine tenths found just once. Germline-derived CDR1 and CDR2 are SGHTA and FQGNSA. The CDR3 totals 14 residues. Trimming took off 1 base at V and 0 bases at J, with 6 bases between the two ends. These data are taken from a study of blood T cell repertoires in COVID-19. Study details: Acute-phase and convalescent COVID-19 samples originated in the United States, Italy and Spain. T cells, B-cell-depleted T cells, or PBMCs supplied cDNA or gDNA.

The chain couples TRBV7-2 to TRBJ1-1; D unresolved. Sequencing input: peripheral blood. The sequence was collected from a woman over 75 with active or convalescent COVID-19. Here the CDR3 reads CASSLVRLNTEAFF. CDR3 DNA sequence: TGTGCCAGCAGCTTAGTGCGGTTGAACACTGAAGCTTTCTTT.